A selection of T cell receptor beta chains follows, all from one sample in a study of response to subunit inactivated influenza vaccine. TCRdb called the RT-PCR reads again in MiXCR, with one record for every CDR3 protein. The sample lists about 830,000 distinct CDR3 sequences, 15% to 20% occurring once. The specimen was PBMCs from blood, collected roughly 5 days after vaccination. Receptors were obtained from a man in his fifties or sixties who received an inactivated influenza vaccine. The CDR3 runs from the conserved cysteine through the conserved F or W. The D gene is left open where the match is weak. Where a row states a size, it is once, few, many or the class of an expanded clone; other rows omit it.

CDR3 length | clone size | J gene | D gene | V gene | CDR3 DNA | CDR3 protein
15 | many | TRBJ2-6 | NA | TRBV4-1 | TGCGCCAGCAGCCCTGAGGGGTACGGGGCCAACGTCCTGACTTTC | CASSPEGYGANVLTF
15 | NA | TRBJ1-2 | NA | TRBV24-1 | TGTGCCACCAGTGATCCGACGACGGGGAACTATGGCTACACCTTC | CATSDPTTGNYGYTF
13 | few | TRBJ2-1 | NA | TRBV12-3/TRBV12-4 | TGTGCCAGCAGCGTGGGCGCGGGGACTGAGCAGTTCTTC | CASSVGAGTEQFF
15 | NA | TRBJ2-1 | TRBD2 | TRBV5-1 | TGCGCCAGCAGCAAGACTAGCGGGGGGTTGGATGAGCAGTTCTTC | CASSKTSGGLDEQFF
15 | NA | TRBJ2-7 | NA | TRBV7-8 | TGTGCCAGCAGCGTCGGGGTGTCTCCGACCTACGAGCAGTACTTC | CASSVGVSPTYEQYF
13 | few | TRBJ1-1 | NA | TRBV11-2 | TGTGCCAGCAGCTTAGGATCGAGTGCTGAAGCTTTCTTT | CASSLGSSAEAFF
18 | NA | TRBJ2-7 | TRBD2 | TRBV11-1 | TGTGCCAGCAGCTCCGGAACGAGGTTAGCGGGGATTTCCTACGAGCAGTACTTC | CASSSGTRLAGISYEQYF
15 | few | TRBJ2-7 | TRBD1 | TRBV5-5 | TGTGCCAGCAGCTTGTGGTCAGGGGGACCAGATGAGCAGTACTTC | CASSLWSGGPDEQYF
14 | few | TRBJ2-7 | NA | TRBV10-3 | TGTGCCATCGGCGGGCAGGGAAATAACTACGAGCAGTACTTC | CAIGGQGNNYEQYF
14 | NA | TRBJ2-7 | TRBD1 | TRBV3-1 | TGTGCCAGCAGCCATGGACAGGGCGTCTACGAGCAGTACTTC | CASSHGQGVYEQYF
13 | many | TRBJ2-3 | NA | TRBV6-2/TRBV6-3 | TGTGCCAGCAGTTACTCGGGAGTGGATACGCAGTATTTT | CASSYSGVDTQYF
17 | many | TRBJ2-1 | NA | TRBV9 | TGTGCCAGCAGCGTAGACAATCCCCGCCTGCAGGGGCATGAGCAGTTCTTC | CASSVDNPRLQGHEQFF
15 | few | TRBJ1-1 | TRBD1 | TRBV29-1 | TGCAGCGTGGAACAACCGACAGGGCTTAACACTGAAGCTTTCTTT | CSVEQPTGLNTEAFF
14 | NA | TRBJ1-2 | NA | TRBV20-1 | TGCAGTGCTAGCCGTAGACAGGCGATCTATGGCTACACCTTC | CSASRRQAIYGYTF
16 | many | TRBJ2-1 | TRBD2 | TRBV10-3 | TGTGCCATCAGACCCACAGGACTAGCGGGGTTACATGAGCAGTTCTTC | CAIRPTGLAGLHEQFF
14 | NA | TRBJ1-5 | NA | TRBV6-1 | TGTGCCAGCAGCTGGGAAACAGACAATCAGCCCCAGCATTTT | CASSWETDNQPQHF
16 | few | TRBJ2-5 | TRBD1 | TRBV20-1 | TGCAGTGCTAGAGGGGAACAGGGGGCTTTCCAAGAGACCCAGTACTTC | CSARGEQGAFQETQYF
14 | NA | TRBJ2-1 | NA | TRBV7-9 | TGTGCCAGCAGCTTATCAACTAGCCACAATGAGCAGTTCTTC | CASSLSTSHNEQFF
15 | few | TRBJ2-1 | TRBD1 | TRBV5-1 | TGCGCCAGCAGCTTGGGGGACAGGGACTACAATGAGCAGTTCTTC | CASSLGDRDYNEQFF
14 | NA | TRBJ1-2 | TRBD1 | TRBV6-1 | TGTGCCAGCAGACCGGGACAGGGACACCGTGGCTACACCTTC | CASRPGQGHRGYTF
11 | few | TRBJ2-3 | NA | TRBV10-3 | TGTGCCTTCCCGACGGCAGATACGCAGTATTTT | CAFPTADTQYF
14 | NA | TRBJ2-5 | NA | TRBV6-1 | TGTGCCAGCAGTGAAGCGAAACATAAAGAGACCCAGTACTTC | CASSEAKHKETQYF
15 | NA | TRBJ2-1 | NA | TRBV12-3/TRBV12-4 | TGTGCCAGTTTTGACAGGACGAGCTCCTACAATGAGCAGTTCTTC | CASFDRTSSYNEQFF
16 | many | TRBJ2-1 | NA | TRBV6-2/TRBV6-3 | TGTGCCAGCAGTTACTCGAGTTCGGGACAAAACAATGAGCAGTTCTTC | CASSYSSSGQNNEQFF
15 | NA | TRBJ1-6 | NA | TRBV12-3/TRBV12-4 | TGTGCCAGCAGCCTGACGGGCCCCTATAATTCACCCCTCCACTTT | CASSLTGPYNSPLHF
16 | few | TRBJ1-6 | TRBD1 | TRBV20-1 | TGCAGTGCTAGACCCGGACAGGGCCTTGTTAATTCACCCCTCCACTTT | CSARPGQGLVNSPLHF
17 | few | TRBJ1-3 | TRBD1 | TRBV4-3 | TGCGCCAGCAGCCAAGGGGCAAGGACAGGCTCTGGAAACACCATATATTTT | CASSQGARTGSGNTIYF
14 | few | TRBJ2-1 | TRBD2 | TRBV12-3/TRBV12-4 | TGTGCCAGCAGTCCCGAGCGGGGATACAATGAGCAGTTCTTC | CASSPERGYNEQFF
17 | few | TRBJ1-2 | NA | TRBV28 | TGTGCCAGCAGAGACTCACAGTGGGATGGGGTAAAGTATGGCTACACCTTC | CASRDSQWDGVKYGYTF
15 | few | TRBJ1-6 | NA | TRBV10-3 | TGTGCCATCAGTACCTCAGGCTCCTATAATTCACCCCTCCACTTT | CAISTSGSYNSPLHF
14 | NA | TRBJ2-2 | TRBD2 | TRBV12-3/TRBV12-4 | TGTGCCAGCCGGGCTAGCGGGACCACCGGGGAGCTGTTTTTT | CASRASGTTGELFF
15 | few | TRBJ2-3 | TRBD2 | TRBV28 | TGTGCAGGGAGTAGCGGGGGGGCCATCACAGATACGCAGTATTTT | CAGSSGGAITDTQYF
15 | many | TRBJ2-1 | NA | TRBV7-8 | TGTGCCAGCAGCTTATTTGGGCGGAACAACAATGAGCAGTTCTTC | CASSLFGRNNNEQFF
13 | few | TRBJ1-2 | NA | TRBV20-1 | TGCAGTGCTAGTCCGGGGGGTAACTATGGCTACACCTTC | CSASPGGNYGYTF
13 | few | TRBJ1-5 | NA | TRBV2 | TGTGCCAGCAGACAGGGAAGTCTACAGCCCCAGCATTTT | CASRQGSLQPQHF
14 | few | TRBJ1-1 | NA | TRBV5-5 | TGTGCCAGCAGCTTGCTATGGGAGAACACTGAAGCTTTCTTT | CASSLLWENTEAFF
17 | few | TRBJ2-5 | NA | TRBV7-6 | TGTGCCAGCAGCTTAGGGGGCGTCAGGGGCTTTCGAGAGACCCAGTACTTC | CASSLGGVRGFRETQYF
14 | NA | TRBJ1-5 | TRBD1 | TRBV7-2 | TGTGCCAGCAGCTTGGGGACAGGGCATCAGCCCCAGCATTTT | CASSLGTGHQPQHF
14 | many | TRBJ1-2 | NA | TRBV5-6 | TGTGCCAGCAGCTTGGGGGGGACCGGCTATGGCTACACCTTC | CASSLGGTGYGYTF
11 | few | TRBJ2-7 | NA | TRBV29-1 | TGCAGCGTTGATGCGGGGCCCGAGCAGTACTTC | CSVDAGPEQYF
14 | NA | TRBJ2-3 | NA | TRBV9 | TGTGCCAGCAGCGTAGTGGGCGCCACAGATACGCACTATTTT | CASSVVGATDTHYF
18 | NA | TRBJ2-7 | TRBD2 | TRBV6-2/TRBV6-3 | TGTGCCAGCGAGAAAGCTGAACCGGGACTAGCGGGAGTATACGAGCAGTACTTC | CASEKAEPGLAGVYEQYF
13 | many | TRBJ1-5 | NA | TRBV29-1 | TGCAGCGTTGGAGGGAGGGGAGGTCAGCCCCAGCATTTT | CSVGGRGGQPQHF
17 | few | TRBJ2-1 | NA | TRBV4-3 | TGCGCCAGCAGCCAAGAGGTAATTGGGCCTTCCTACAATGAGCAGTTCTTC | CASSQEVIGPSYNEQFF
12 | few | TRBJ2-4 | NA | TRBV12-3/TRBV12-4 | TGTGCCAGCAGTTTGGGACAAGCCATTCAGTACTTC | CASSLGQAIQYF
14 | NA | TRBJ2-3 | NA | TRBV4-3 | TGCGCCAGCAGCCAAGATGAAGGGCGGAGGACGCAGTATTTT | CASSQDEGRRTQYF
17 | NA | TRBJ1-5 | NA | TRBV7-8 | TGTGCCAGCAGCTTAGCGAAAATGGGTAGGAGCAATCAGCCCCAGCATTTT | CASSLAKMGRSNQPQHF